This T cell receptor (beta chain) was retrieved from a study of radiotherapy plus CTLA-4 blockade in lung cancer. Background on the study: Of the patients, 15% to 20% showed objective responses and 31% attained disease control. Study-level points and caveats: Dynamics of early blood T cell clones, together with interferon-beta, were reportedly the best predictors of response. Blood saw expansion of tumor-derived TCR clones after radiotherapy plus ipilimumab.

The CDR3 covers 15 residues. CDR1 is SGHVS, CDR2 FQNEAQ, per germline. Trimming shortened V by 0 bases and J by 3 bases, and 9 bases separated the two germline ends. Profiling relied on immunoSEQ multiplex PCR, and the TCRdb table lists in-frame clones only, not all of them. The table has roughly 78,000 clones, around 80% seen once. This clone was seen only once. No antigen is known for it. Each patient with chemo-refractory metastatic non-small-cell lung cancer was treated with focal radiation plus CTLA-4 blockade using ipilimumab. This receptor was identified in a human donor with non-small cell lung cancer who had a complete response to radiotherapy plus ipilimumab. The sequencing here drew on peripheral blood, taken from a patient treated with radiotherapy plus ipilimumab. The rearrangement uses TRBV7-8 and TRBJ1-3; D unresolved. CDR3 loop: CASSLAEGSGNTIYF. CDR3 in DNA: TGTGCCAGCAGCTTAGCGGAGGGAAGTGGAAACACCATATATTTT.